This T cell receptor beta chain appears in the sequencing data of a study of OX40 agonist ivuxolimab in advanced cancers. Study as a whole: Participants could have had prior anti-PD-1, anti-PD-L1 or anti-CTLA-4 therapy, and around 40% had some.

V lost 4 bases, J lost 2 bases, and 16 bases lay in between. In germline, CDR1 is SGHRS, CDR2 YFSETQ. There are 15 residues in the CDR3. Profiling relied on immunoSEQ multiplex PCR, and the TCRdb table lists in-frame clones only, not all of them. The sample has about 80,000 clones, roughly 92% seen once; the top ten hold around 4.9%. The specimen comprised CD4+ or CD8+ T cells sorted from blood, sampled in a trial of the OX40 agonist ivuxolimab. The TCR was taken from an adult with an advanced solid tumor such as melanoma, head and neck, liver or kidney cancer. V usage is TRBV5-1 and J usage is TRBJ2-7; D tentatively reads TRBD1 or TRBD2 (5 bases each). DNA of the CDR3: TGCGCCAGCAGCGACCGGGACGGGCAGGCCTACGAGCAGTACTTC. Amino acids: CASSDRDGQAYEQYF.